This T cell receptor beta chain was found in a study of T-cell reconstitution after alpha-beta-depleted transplantation in children. The authors prepared the TCRbeta library with unique molecular identifiers. TCRdb passed the PCR reads through MiXCR, listing each CDR3 protein once. The profile shows around 380,000 distinct CDR3 sequences, roughly a tenth of them singletons. A few counts support this clonotype. The sample here was PBMCs from the stem cell graft donor, taken from the stem cell graft. The TCR comes from a human donor who donated a stem cell graft to a child with acute myeloid leukemia.

Here the CDR3 DNA reads TGCAGTGCTAGAGTAGGGACGGCCGGCTATGGCTACACCTTC. This sequence encodes CSARVGTAGYGYTF. The gene calls are TRBV20-1 and TRBJ1-2, with D possibly TRBD1 on 5 matching bases. Trimming took off 1 base at V and 4 bases at J, with 13 bases between the two ends. Germline V gene sequence: CDR1 DFQATT, CDR2 SNEGSKA (reference sequence). The CDR3 is made up of 14 amino acids.